A single sample is the source of the 10 T cell receptor beta chains below, sequenced in a study of blood T cell repertoires in COVID-19. Here immunoSEQ multiplex PCR was the method, and the copy in TCRdb shows in-frame clones only, minus some. The sample gives 250,000 to 300,000 clones, roughly 83% of which show up once; 3.5% to 5.5% is in the top ten. The specimen was peripheral blood. These receptors were collected from a man aged 55 to 70 who had recovered from COVID-19.

The V gene is TRBV5-1, the J gene TRBJ2-7; D may be TRBD1 (5 bases). Germline V gene sequence: CDR1 SGHRS, CDR2 YFSETQ. The CDR3 spans 16 residues. The V and J ends lost 0 bases and 4 bases respectively, with 17 bases between them. This CDR3 is CASSLGSGAKLYEQYF. The DNA of the CDR3 is TGCGCCAGCAGCTTGGGGAGTGGGGCAAAGTTATACGAGCAGTACTTC. The full variable domain, its missing parts supplied by reference TRBV5-1 and TRBJ2-7, is KAGVTQTPRYLIKTRGQQVTLSCSPISGHRSVSWYQQTPGQGLQFLFEYFSETQRNKGNFPGRFSGRQFSNSRSEMNVSTLELGDSALYLCASSLGSGAKLYEQYFGPGTRLTVT.

The V call is TRBV29-1, the J call TRBJ2-1, with 7 bases that match TRBD2. Germline CDR1 and CDR2: SQVTM and ANQGSEA. J gave up 10 bases and V 4 bases, and 10 bases lay outside the gene matches. This CDR3 has 13 amino acids. DNA for the CDR3: TGCAGCGTTGGACTAGCCGGCTCGGGGGAGCAGTTCTTC. Residues: CSVGLAGSGEQFF.

This chain joins TRBV5-1 and TRBJ2-2; 7 bases agree with TRBD2. The CDR3 covers 16 residues. Germline V lookup: CDR1 SGHRS, CDR2 YFSETQ. V lost 4 bases to trimming and J lost 5 bases; unmatched junction nucleotides: 11. CDR3: CASSNPRGDDTGELFF. The CDR3 nucleotides are TGCGCCAGCAGCAATCCCCGGGGGGACGATACCGGGGAGCTGTTTTTT.

The genes are TRBV28 and TRBJ2-3; D might be TRBD1 (6 bases). Per germline, CDR1 MDHEN and CDR2 SYDVKM. Trimming removed 5 bases at V and 0 bases at J, with 12 bases between. This CDR3 region has 15 residues. The CDR3 region is CASSIAGASTDTQYF. CDR3 DNA sequence: TGTGCCAGCAGTATAGCAGGGGCTAGCACAGATACGCAGTATTTT.

The chain carries TRBV2 and TRBJ2-5, with D tentatively TRBD1 (5 bases). The length of the CDR3 is 14 residues. Germline V gene sequence: CDR1 SNHLY, CDR2 FYNNEI. V was shortened by 3 bases and J by 5 bases, with 13 bases between the two germline ends. For the CDR3, the DNA is TGTGCCAGCAGTGACAGGGTCCAAGGGGAGACCCAGTACTTC. Amino acid sequence: CASSDRVQGETQYF.

J is TRBJ2-1 and V is TRBV29-1; possibly TRBD1 for D (6 bases). V was pared by 4 bases and J by 5 bases, with 12 bases between. This CDR3 comprises 13 residues. Germline values: CDR1 SQVTM, CDR2 ANQGSEA. DNA of the CDR3: TGCAGCGTTGGGGGGCTGGAAAACAATGAGCAGTTCTTC. It specifies CSVGGLENNEQFF.

This clone turned up a few times. In the same sample, other DNA sequences code for this CDR3. The chain couples TRBV19 to TRBJ2-2; possible D gene TRBD2, 6 bases. There are 14 residues in the CDR3. CDR1 is LNHDA and CDR2 is SQIVND in the germline V gene (reference sequence). Deletions cut 1 base from V and 4 bases from J, with 7 bases between. CDR3 in DNA: TGTGCCAGTAGTATAGTCGGGGGCACCGGGGAGCTGTTTTTT. Encoded protein: CASSIVGGTGELFF.

This chain uses TRBV30 with TRBJ2-1; D remains unclear. The germline CDR1 and CDR2 sequences are GTSNPN and SVGIG (reference sequence). This CDR3 region has 12 residues. V lost 7 bases, J lost 2 bases, and 9 bases lay in between. The CDR3 region has the DNA TGTGCCTCAGGTCTACCCTACAATGAGCAGTTCTTC. Protein: CASGLPYNEQFF. Combining the CDR3 with reference TRBV30 and TRBJ2-1 gives the whole variable domain SQTIHQWPATLVQPVGSPLSLECTVEGTSNPNLYWYRQAAGRGLQLLFYSVGIGQISSEVPQNLSASRPQDRQFILSSKKLLLSDSGFYLCASGLPYNEQFFGPGTRLTVL.

The J gene is TRBJ2-1, the V gene TRBV3-1 (or the pseudogene TRBV3-2), with no clear D. The CDR3 is 14 amino acids. Per the germline V gene, CDR1 is LGHDT and CDR2 is YNNKEL (reference sequence). The V gene lost 4 bases and the J gene lost 6 bases, with 13 bases spanning the gap. The CDR3 region has the DNA TGTGCCAGCAGCCCGACTGCGCGCCGCAATGAGCAGTTCTTC. Translating it yields CASSPTARRNEQFF.

The chain carries TRBV28 and TRBJ2-5; weak D call: TRBD2 (5 bases). V shed 7 bases and J shed 2 bases, with 14 bases lying between them. The CDR3 totals 14 residues. Germline V lookup: CDR1 MDHEN, CDR2 SYDVKM. The CDR3, as DNA: TGTGCCAGCAAGCCCTGGGGAGTACAAGAGACCCAGTACTTC. Amino acid sequence: CASKPWGVQETQYF.